The 9 T cell receptor beta chains below come from one sample, sequenced in a study of blood T cells in healthy people across ages. The use of a sample-barcoded 5' primer and a J-beta primer mix characterized a second PCR of roughly 6 to 11 cycles. Each CDR3 protein gets one entry after TCRdb re-called the 5' RACE reads with MiXCR. This table holds fewer than 2,000,000 distinct CDR3 sequences, about two fifths found once. The specimen sequenced was blood. These receptors were collected from a human donor in good health.

The V and J genes are TRBV20-1 and TRBJ2-3, with D uncertain. Looked up from germline, CDR1 is DFQATT and CDR2 is SNEGSKA (reference sequence). There are 12 residues in the CDR3. Trimming left V 6 bases short and J 5 bases short, with 12 bases between. This CDR3 reads CSASTGLDTQYF. The CDR3 bases are TGCAGTGCCTCAACCGGGCTAGATACGCAGTATTTT.

This clonotype was recorded a few times. For the CDR3, the DNA is TGCAGCGTTGAAGGGTCGTGGGGGACCCAGTACTTC. Its translation: CSVEGSWGTQYF. The V and J genes are TRBV29-1 and TRBJ2-4; D is undetermined. Matching the DNA end better, TRBJ2-5 makes the J call doubtful. The CDR3 covers 12 residues. Germline V CDR1 and CDR2: SQVTM, ANQGSEA.

The CDR3 bases are TGCAGTGCTAGAGACCTGACAGGGGGGGACTATGGCTACACCTTC. Protein product: CSARDLTGGDYGYTF. V and J are TRBV20-1 and TRBJ1-2; 9 positions match TRBD1. The CDR3 spans 15 residues. Losses at the gene ends were 0 bases for V and 3 bases for J; bases not matched to a gene: 5. Germline-derived CDR1 and CDR2 are DFQATT and SNEGSKA (reference sequence).

The V call is TRBV6-5, the J call TRBJ2-7; D is uncertain. The length of the CDR3 is 12 residues. CDR1 and CDR2 (germline): MNHEY, SVGAGI. With 10 bases removed from V and 2 bases from J, the gap between germline ends came to 12 bases. CDR3 coding DNA: TGTGCCACCGCCGACTGGACCTACGAGCAGTACTTC. Translated: CATADWTYEQYF.

The rearrangement uses TRBV4-2 and TRBJ2-7; 7 positions agree with TRBD1. This CDR3 contains 15 residues. With V trimmed by 0 bases and J by 7 bases, 9 bases remained unmatched. CDR1 is LGHNA and CDR2 is YNFKEQ in the germline V gene. The CDR3 DNA reads TGTGCCAGCAGCCAAGATCGTAGGGGGCTAGTAGAGCAGTACTTC. Its protein is CASSQDRRGLVEQYF.

This chain links TRBV10-3 with TRBJ2-3; 7 bases are shared with TRBD1. Germline CDR1 ENHRY, CDR2 SYGVKD. The CDR3 sequence is 14 residues long. With 7 bases clipped from V and 6 bases from J, the junction kept 10 bases outside the gene matches. In DNA, the CDR3 is TGTGCCATCAAGCCCGACAGGGAAGGGGATACGCAGTATTTT. Amino acid sequence: CAIKPDREGDTQYF.

The gene calls are TRBV7-9 and TRBJ2-1, with D maybe TRBD1 (6 bases). This CDR3 has 16 amino acids. Germline V gives CDR1 SEHNR, CDR2 FQNEAQ (reference sequence). V lost 4 bases and J lost 2, with 15 bases in between. The CDR3 DNA reads as TGTGCCAGCAGCTCCCCAGGGGTAGTCACCTACAATGAGCAGTTCTTC. Translating gives CASSSPGVVTYNEQFF. Full variable domain (rest looked up from reference TRBV7-9 and TRBJ2-1): DTGVSQNPRHKITKRGQNVTFRCDPISEHNRLYWYRQTLGQGPEFLTYFQNEAQLEKSRLLSDRFSAERPKGSFSTLEIQRTEQGDSAMYLCASSSPGVVTYNEQFFGPGTRLTVL.

V usage is TRBV6-6 and J usage is TRBJ2-3, with TRBD1 identical over 10 bases. Trimming cost V 0 bases and J 2 bases; bases outside gene matches: 5. CDR1 and CDR2 (germline): MNHNY, SVGAGI (reference sequence). The CDR3 is 17 residues long. The CDR3: CASSYSGQGGFTDTQYF. For the CDR3, the DNA is TGTGCCAGCAGTTACTCTGGACAGGGGGGGTTCACAGATACGCAGTATTTT.

This clonotype was detected only a few times. The chain carries TRBV20-1 and TRBJ1-2; possibly TRBD1 for D (6 bases). Germline V gene data show CDR1 as DFQATT and CDR2 as SNEGSKA (reference sequence). Trimming took off 1 base at V and 8 bases at J, with 20 bases between the two ends. This CDR3 is built from 15 residues. The CDR3 nucleotides read TGCAGTGCTAGAGGTACCAATGGGCCCAGGGGAGGCTACACCTTC. It encodes CSARGTNGPRGGYTF.